The source of this T cell receptor beta chain is a study of blood T cell repertoires in COVID-19. Study at large: PBMCs, B-cell-depleted T cells, or T cells provided the cDNA or gDNA that made up the material.

The V and J ends lost 7 bases and 7 bases respectively, with 17 bases between them. Germline assignment: CDR1 LNHDA and CDR2 SQIVND (reference sequence). The CDR3 extends over 14 amino acids. Sequenced by immunoSEQ multiplex PCR; TCRdb stores in-frame clones only, minus some. The table has around 200,000 clones, roughly 76% seen once. The TCR comes from a human donor in a cohort sampled during active COVID-19. The chain is built from TRBV19 and TRBJ2-1; tentative D call: TRBD1 (5 bases). Sequenced material: peripheral blood. The CDR3 here is CASTPGRAPNEQFF. CDR3 DNA: TGTGCCAGTACCCCCGGCAGGGCCCCGAATGAGCAGTTCTTC.